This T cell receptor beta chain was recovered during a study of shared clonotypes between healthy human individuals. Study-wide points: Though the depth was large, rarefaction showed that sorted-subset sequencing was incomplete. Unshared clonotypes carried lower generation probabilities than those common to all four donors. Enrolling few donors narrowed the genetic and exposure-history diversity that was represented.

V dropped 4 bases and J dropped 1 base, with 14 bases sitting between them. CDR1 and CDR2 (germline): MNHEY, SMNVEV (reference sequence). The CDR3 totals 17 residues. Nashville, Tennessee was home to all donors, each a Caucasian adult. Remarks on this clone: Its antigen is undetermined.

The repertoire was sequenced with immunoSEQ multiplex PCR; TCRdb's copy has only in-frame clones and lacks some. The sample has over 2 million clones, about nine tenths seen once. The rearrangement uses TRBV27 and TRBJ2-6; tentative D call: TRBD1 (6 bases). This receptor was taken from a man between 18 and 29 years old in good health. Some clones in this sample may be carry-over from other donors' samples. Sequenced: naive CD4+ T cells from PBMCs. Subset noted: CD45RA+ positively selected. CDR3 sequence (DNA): TGTGCCAGCAGTTCCTGGACAGTAGGATCTGGGGCCAACGTCCTGACTTTC. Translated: CASSSWTVGSGANVLTF.